These 15 T cell receptor beta chains share one sample of origin, sequenced in a study of cytomegalovirus exposure and HLA in healthy donors. PCR employed 60 Vbeta and 13 Jbeta primers. TCRdb's table, derived via immunoSEQ multiplex PCR, lists solely in-frame clones and lacks some. The sample contains 150,000 to 200,000 clones, around 77% of which appear only once. Sequenced sample: PBMCs. The origin of the receptors is a man between 60 and 75 years old in good health and CMV-seronegative.

The chain links TRBV28 to TRBJ1-6; 10 nucleotides line up with TRBD1. Germline V gene sequence: CDR1 MDHEN, CDR2 SYDVKM. V gave up 5 bases and J gave up 5 bases; unmatched junction bases: 15. The CDR3 is 19 amino acids. The CDR3 sequence: CASSLFSGGTGVNNSPLHF. The CDR3 region has the DNA TGTGCCAGCAGTCTTTTTTCTGGAGGGACAGGGGTGAATAATTCACCCCTCCACTTT.

The chain employs TRBV9 and TRBJ2-7; D is possibly TRBD2 (6 bases). The germline V gene encodes CDR1 SGDLS and CDR2 YYNGEE. The CDR3 extends over 16 amino acids. V shed 4 bases and J shed 2 bases, with 19 bases lying between them. This CDR3 is CASSPLGDLSPYEQYF. In nucleotides, the CDR3 is TGTGCCAGCAGCCCGCTCGGGGACTTGTCCCCCTACGAGCAGTACTTC.

The chain has TRBV10-3 and TRBJ1-1, with 12 bases that match TRBD1. The CDR3 runs 16 residues. Germline loops: CDR1 ENHRY, CDR2 SYGVKD. The V gene end was trimmed by 6 bases and the J gene end by 0 bases; junction bases not matched to a gene: 5. Written as DNA, the CDR3 is TGTGCCATCAGGGGGACAGGGGGCGGGATGAACACTGAAGCTTTCTTT. Residues: CAIRGTGGGMNTEAFF.

The chain links TRBV5-1 to TRBJ2-7, with a weak D call TRBD1 (6 bases). Trimming took 0 bases from V and 6 from J, leaving 19 bases between them. Looked up from germline, CDR1 is SGHRS and CDR2 is YFSETQ. The CDR3 sequence is 16 residues long. CDR3 nucleotide sequence: TGCGCCAGCAGCTTGGCCGGGACACTCTCGAGGGGCGAGCAGTACTTC. It is translated as CASSLAGTLSRGEQYF.

V and J are TRBV19 and TRBJ1-5; TRBD1 matches at 8 bases. The germline V gene encodes CDR1 LNHDA and CDR2 SQIVND (reference sequence). V shed 9 bases, J shed 3 bases, and the junction held 7 bases outside the gene matches. The CDR3 runs to 14 residues. Here the CDR3 reads CASKTGATNQPQHF. The CDR3 bases are TGTGCCAGCAAGACAGGGGCCACCAATCAGCCCCAGCATTTT.

In this sample, this clone turned up once. This chain links TRBV7-2 with TRBJ1-1; 7 bases fit TRBD1. This CDR3 comprises 16 residues. The V and J ends lost 2 bases and 1 base, in that order; junction bases with no gene match: 7. Germline CDR1 SGHTA, CDR2 FQGNSA. The DNA for the CDR3 is TGTGCCAGCAGCTTAATAGCAGGGGGACCGAACACTGAAGCTTTCTTT. This gives the protein CASSLIAGGPNTEAFF.

The chain has TRBV5-1 and TRBJ1-3; 8 bases are a match to TRBD1. Per germline, CDR1 SGHRS and CDR2 YFSETQ. Germline trimming cut 5 bases from V and 2 bases from J; bases unmatched to any gene: 6. The CDR3 loop spans 15 amino acids. CDR3 in DNA: TGCGCCAGCAGTACGGACAGGGCAACTGGAAACACCATATATTTT. This translates into CASSTDRATGNTIYF.

The CDR3 coding sequence is TGTGCCAGCAGTACAGGGGGAATGGGGCAAGAGACCCAGTACTTC. Translated: CASSTGGMGQETQYF. V usage is TRBV6-1 and J usage is TRBJ2-5; 8 nucleotides agree with TRBD1. The CDR3 length is 15 residues. Germline V gene sequence: CDR1 MNHNS, CDR2 SASEGT. J gave up 2 bases and V 5 bases, and 7 bases lay outside the gene matches.

This clone was counted a single time. The chain joins TRBV28 to TRBJ1-5; TRBD1 is a possible D gene (6 bases). The germline V gene has CDR1 MDHEN and CDR2 SYDVKM. The CDR3 sequence is 14 residues long. Trimming removed 6 bases at V and 3 bases at J, with 12 bases between. The CDR3 DNA reads TGTGCCAGCAGGACTCAGGGGCTCAATCAGCCCCAGCATTTT. Its translation is CASRTQGLNQPQHF.

This chain connects TRBV19 to TRBJ2-1, with a tentative D call TRBD2 (6 bases). The CDR3 sequence is 13 residues long. The V gene lost 8 bases and the J gene lost 7 bases, with 15 bases spanning the gap. CDR1 is LNHDA, CDR2 SQIVND, per germline (reference sequence). The CDR3 DNA reads as TGTGCCAGTCAGACCTCGACTAGGAATGAGCAGTTCTTC. Translation: CASQTSTRNEQFF.

This chain links TRBV7-2 with TRBJ2-5; D not certain. This CDR3 contains 13 residues. Deletions cut 2 bases from V and 5 bases from J, with 9 bases between. Germline CDR1 and CDR2: SGHTA and FQGNSA. CDR3: CASSLLVRETQYF. In nucleotides, the CDR3 is TGTGCCAGCAGCTTACTAGTTCGGGAGACCCAGTACTTC.

The gene calls are TRBV30 and TRBJ1-4, with 9 bases that match TRBD1. The CDR3 loop spans 14 amino acids. Trimming removed 0 bases from V and 5 bases from J; junction bases left unmatched: 1. Per germline, CDR1 GTSNPN and CDR2 SVGIG (reference sequence). The CDR3 DNA reads TGTGCCTGGAGTGTCGGGACAGGGAATGAAAAACTGTTTTTT. Protein product: CAWSVGTGNEKLFF. The full variable domain, its missing parts supplied by reference TRBV30 and TRBJ1-4, is SQTIHQWPATLVQPVGSPLSLECTVEGTSNPNLYWYRQAAGRGLQLLFYSVGIGQISSEVPQNLSASRPQDRQFILSSKKLLLSDSGFYLCAWSVGTGNEKLFFGSGTQLSVL.

The chain carries TRBV2 and TRBJ1-2; a weak D match, TRBD1 (6 bases). Germline values: CDR1 SNHLY, CDR2 FYNNEI. The V end was cut by 3 bases, the J end by 7 bases, with 24 bases between. This CDR3 has 17 amino acids. The CDR3 DNA reads as TGTGCCAGCAGTGAGTCACAGGGTGCGCCCCTAGGACCTGGCTACACCTTC. Encoded protein: CASSESQGAPLGPGYTF.

This chain connects TRBV5-1 to TRBJ2-7; 9 bases map to TRBD1. V lost 3 bases, J lost 7 bases, and 5 bases stayed unmatched. There are 13 residues in the CDR3. Germline V gene lookup returns CDR1 SGHRS and CDR2 YFSETQ. The CDR3 protein is CASSSEQGAEQYF. CDR3 DNA sequence: TGCGCCAGCAGCTCAGAACAGGGGGCGGAGCAGTACTTC.

The chain carries TRBV5-6 and TRBJ1-1; TRBD1 matches 9 bases. V lost 4 bases and J lost 5; bases outside the gene matches: 9. The CDR3 has 15 amino acids. Germline lookup yields CDR1 SGHDT and CDR2 YYEEEE. CDR3 coding DNA: TGTGCCAGCAGCCAAACCGACAGGGGGAGTACTGAAGCTTTCTTT. Amino acids: CASSQTDRGSTEAFF.